Below, one T cell receptor (beta chain) is given with its context. The germline V gene encodes CDR1 GTSNPN and CDR2 SVGIG (reference sequence). This CDR3 is built from 14 residues. With 0 bases removed from V and 7 bases from J, the gap between germline ends came to 15 bases. Assay: immunoSEQ multiplex PCR; the TCRdb copy retains only in-frame clones and omits some. Of more than 2 million clones listed, 95% are singletons. These data come from a study of shared clonotypes between healthy human individuals. The specimen sequenced was naive CD4+ T cells sorted from blood. This sample's subset: CD45RA+ positively selected. The receptor was isolated from a man aged 18 to 29 in good health. The chain carries TRBV30 and TRBJ1-2; D is possibly TRBD1 (6 bases). The CDR3 spells CAWSVRGGGCGYTF. The CDR3 DNA is TGTGCCTGGAGTGTCCGGGGGGGCGGTTGTGGCTACACCTTC. The whole variable domain, filled in from reference TRBV30 and TRBJ1-2, reads SQTIHQWPATLVQPVGSPLSLECTVEGTSNPNLYWYRQAAGRGLQLLFYSVGIGQISSEVPQNLSASRPQDRQFILSSKKLLLSDSGFYLCAWSVRGGGCGYTFGSGTRLTVV.